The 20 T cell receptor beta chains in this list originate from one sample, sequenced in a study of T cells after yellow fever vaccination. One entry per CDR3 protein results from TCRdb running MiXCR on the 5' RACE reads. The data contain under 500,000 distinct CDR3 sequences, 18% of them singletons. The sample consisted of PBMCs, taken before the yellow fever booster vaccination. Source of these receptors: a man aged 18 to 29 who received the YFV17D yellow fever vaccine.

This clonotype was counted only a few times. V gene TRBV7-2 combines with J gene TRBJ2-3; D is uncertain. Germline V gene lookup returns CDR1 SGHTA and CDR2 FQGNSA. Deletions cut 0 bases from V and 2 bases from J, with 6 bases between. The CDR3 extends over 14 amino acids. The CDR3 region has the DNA TGTGCCAGCAGCTTAGCGGAATACACAGATACGCAGTATTTT. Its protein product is CASSLAEYTDTQYF.

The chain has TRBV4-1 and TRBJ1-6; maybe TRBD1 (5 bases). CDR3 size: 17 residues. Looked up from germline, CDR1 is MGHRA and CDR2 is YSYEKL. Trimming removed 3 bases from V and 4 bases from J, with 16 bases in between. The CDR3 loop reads CASSQMGRATYNSPLHF. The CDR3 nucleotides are TGCGCCAGCAGCCAGATGGGACGGGCAACATATAATTCACCCCTCCACTTT.

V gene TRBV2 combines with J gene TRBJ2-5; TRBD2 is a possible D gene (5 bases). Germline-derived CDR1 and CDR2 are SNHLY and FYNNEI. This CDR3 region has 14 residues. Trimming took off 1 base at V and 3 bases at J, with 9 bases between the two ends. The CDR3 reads CASSEVTSEETQYF. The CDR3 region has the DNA TGTGCCAGCAGTGAAGTCACTAGTGAAGAGACCCAGTACTTC.

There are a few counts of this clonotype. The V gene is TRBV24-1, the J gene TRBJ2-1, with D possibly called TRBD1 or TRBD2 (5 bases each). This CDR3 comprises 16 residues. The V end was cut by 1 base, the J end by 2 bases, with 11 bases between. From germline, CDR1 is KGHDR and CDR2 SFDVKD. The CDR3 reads CATSDFDGATYNEQFF. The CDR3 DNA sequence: TGTGCCACCAGTGATTTTGACGGGGCTACCTACAATGAGCAGTTCTTC.

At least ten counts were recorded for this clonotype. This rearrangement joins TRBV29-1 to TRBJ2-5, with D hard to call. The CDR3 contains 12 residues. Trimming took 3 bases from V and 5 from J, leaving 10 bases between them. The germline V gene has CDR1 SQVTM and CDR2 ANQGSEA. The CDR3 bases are TGCAGCGTTGACCCACTCCAGGAGACCCAGTACTTC. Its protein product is CSVDPLQETQYF. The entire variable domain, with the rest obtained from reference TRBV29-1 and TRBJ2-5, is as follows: SAVISQKPSRDICQRGTSLTIQCQVDSQVTMMFWYRQQPGQSLTLIATANQGSEATYESGFVIDKFPISRPNLTFSTLTVSNMSPEDSSIYLCSVDPLQETQYFGPGTRLLVL.

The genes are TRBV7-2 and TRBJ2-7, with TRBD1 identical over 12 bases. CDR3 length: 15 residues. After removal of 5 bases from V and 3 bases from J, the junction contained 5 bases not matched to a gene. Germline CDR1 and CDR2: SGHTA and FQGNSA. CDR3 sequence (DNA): TGTGCCAGCAGCCAGGGACAGGGGGCGGACTACGAGCAGTACTTC. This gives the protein CASSQGQGADYEQYF. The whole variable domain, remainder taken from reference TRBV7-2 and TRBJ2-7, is GAGVSQSPSNKVTEKGKDVELRCDPISGHTALYWYRQSLGQGLEFLIYFQGNSAPDKSGLPSDRFSAERTGGSVSTLTIQRTQQEDSAVYLCASSQGQGADYEQYFGPGTRLTVT.

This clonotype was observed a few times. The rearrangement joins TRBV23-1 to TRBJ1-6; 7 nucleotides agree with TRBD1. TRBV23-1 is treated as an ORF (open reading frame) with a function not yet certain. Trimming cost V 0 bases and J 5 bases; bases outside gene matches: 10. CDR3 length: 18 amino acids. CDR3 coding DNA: TGCGCCAGCAGTCAATCGCGGGTCCGGGACAGAGATAATTCACCCCTCCACTTT. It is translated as CASSQSRVRDRDNSPLHF.

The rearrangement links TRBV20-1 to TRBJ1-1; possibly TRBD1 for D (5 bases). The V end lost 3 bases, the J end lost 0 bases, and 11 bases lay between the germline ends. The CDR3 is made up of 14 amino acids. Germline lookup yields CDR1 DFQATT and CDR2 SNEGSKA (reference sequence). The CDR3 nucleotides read TGCAGTGCTAGGAAAGGGGCAGTGAACACTGAAGCTTTCTTT. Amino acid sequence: CSARKGAVNTEAFF.

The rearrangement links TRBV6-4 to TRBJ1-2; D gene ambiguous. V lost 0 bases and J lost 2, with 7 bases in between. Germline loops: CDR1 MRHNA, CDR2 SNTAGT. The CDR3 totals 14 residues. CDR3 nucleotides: TGTGCCAGCAGTGACTCGAGGTACAACTATGGCTACACCTTC. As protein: CASSDSRYNYGYTF.

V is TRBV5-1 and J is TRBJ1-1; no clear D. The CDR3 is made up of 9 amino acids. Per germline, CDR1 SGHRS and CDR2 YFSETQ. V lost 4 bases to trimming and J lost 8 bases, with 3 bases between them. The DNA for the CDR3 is TGCGCCAGCAGCGAGGAAGCTTTCTTT. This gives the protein CASSEEAFF.

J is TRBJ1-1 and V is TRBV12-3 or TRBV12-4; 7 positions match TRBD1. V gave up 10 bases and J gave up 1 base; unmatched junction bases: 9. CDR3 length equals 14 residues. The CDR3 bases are TGTGCCATTGAAGGAGACAGGGAGAACACTGAAGCTTTCTTT. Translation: CAIEGDRENTEAFF.

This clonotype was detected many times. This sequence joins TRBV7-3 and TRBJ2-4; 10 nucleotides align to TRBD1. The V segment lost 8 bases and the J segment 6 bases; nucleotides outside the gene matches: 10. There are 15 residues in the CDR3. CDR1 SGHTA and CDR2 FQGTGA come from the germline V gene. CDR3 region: CASRLSDRGLNIQYF. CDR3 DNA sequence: TGTGCCAGCCGACTATCGGACAGGGGGTTAAACATTCAGTACTTC. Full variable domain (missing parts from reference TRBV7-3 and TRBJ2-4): GAGVSQTPSNKVTEKGKYVELRCDPISGHTALYWYRQSLGQGPEFLIYFQGTGAADDSGLPNDRFFAVRPEGSVSTLKIQRTERGDSAVYLCASRLSDRGLNIQYFGAGTRLSVL.

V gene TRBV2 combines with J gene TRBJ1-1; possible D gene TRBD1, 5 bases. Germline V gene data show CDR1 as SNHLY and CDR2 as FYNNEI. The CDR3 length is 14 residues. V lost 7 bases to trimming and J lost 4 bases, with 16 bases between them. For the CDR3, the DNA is TGTGCCAGCATGACGGGACTTCCCGCCACTGAAGCTTTCTTT. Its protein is CASMTGLPATEAFF.

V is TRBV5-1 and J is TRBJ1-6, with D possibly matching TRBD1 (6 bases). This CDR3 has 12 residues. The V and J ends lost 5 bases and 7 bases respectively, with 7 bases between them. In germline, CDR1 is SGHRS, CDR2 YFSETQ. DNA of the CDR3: TGCGCCAGCAGTCAGGGGAATTCACCCCTCCACTTT. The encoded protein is CASSQGNSPLHF.

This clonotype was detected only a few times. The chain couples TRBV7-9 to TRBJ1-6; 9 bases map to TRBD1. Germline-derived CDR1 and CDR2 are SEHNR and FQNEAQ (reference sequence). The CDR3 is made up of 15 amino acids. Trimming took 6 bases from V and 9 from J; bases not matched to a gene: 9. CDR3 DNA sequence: TGTGCCAGCAGTCTTACAGGGGGCAGGGGTTCACCCCTCCACTTT. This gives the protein CASSLTGGRGSPLHF.

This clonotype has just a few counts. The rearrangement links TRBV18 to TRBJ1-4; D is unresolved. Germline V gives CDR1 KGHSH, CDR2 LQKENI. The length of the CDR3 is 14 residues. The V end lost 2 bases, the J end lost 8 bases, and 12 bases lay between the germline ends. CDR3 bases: TGTGCCAGCTCACCATCGCCTATGCAAGAAAAACTGTTTTTT. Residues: CASSPSPMQEKLFF.

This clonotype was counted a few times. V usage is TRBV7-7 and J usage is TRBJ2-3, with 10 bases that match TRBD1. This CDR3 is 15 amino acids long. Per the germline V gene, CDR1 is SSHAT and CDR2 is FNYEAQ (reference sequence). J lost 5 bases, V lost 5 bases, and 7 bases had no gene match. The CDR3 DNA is TGTGCCAGCAGCCTCGGGACAGGGGTAGGAGATACGCAGTATTTT. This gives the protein CASSLGTGVGDTQYF.

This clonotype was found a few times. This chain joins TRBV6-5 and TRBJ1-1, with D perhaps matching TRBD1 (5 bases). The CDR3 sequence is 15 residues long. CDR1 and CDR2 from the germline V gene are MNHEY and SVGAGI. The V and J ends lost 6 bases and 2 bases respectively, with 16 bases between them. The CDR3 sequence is CASRTEEQVNTEAFF. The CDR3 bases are TGTGCCAGCAGGACAGAGGAGCAGGTAAACACTGAAGCTTTCTTT.

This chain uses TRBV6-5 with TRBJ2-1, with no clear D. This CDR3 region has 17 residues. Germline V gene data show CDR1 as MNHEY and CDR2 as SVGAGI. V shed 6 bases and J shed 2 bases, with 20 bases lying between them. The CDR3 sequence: CASSPGENRATYNEQFF. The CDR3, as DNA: TGTGCCAGCAGCCCCGGCGAGAACCGAGCTACCTACAATGAGCAGTTCTTC.

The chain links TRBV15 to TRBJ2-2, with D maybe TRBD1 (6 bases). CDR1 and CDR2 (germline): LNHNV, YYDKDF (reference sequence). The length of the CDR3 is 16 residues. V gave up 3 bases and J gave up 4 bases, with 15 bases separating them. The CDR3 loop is CATSSVQGLGTGELFF. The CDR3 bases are TGTGCCACCAGCAGTGTACAGGGATTGGGCACCGGGGAGCTGTTTTTT.